The sample holds many counts of the clone carrying this TCR beta chain. Its antigen is unknown. The data stem from a study of regulatory T cells in long-lasting Graves disease. Study-level results: Lower TCR diversity was seen in persistent Graves' patients than in newly diagnosed ones.

Indicated time point: newly diagnosed GD, antithyroid drugs for less than 3 months. The TCR library was prepared using RNA isolated from PBMCs. Patients with Graves' disease were diagnosed by American Thyroid Association guidelines. According to the study, TCR beta libraries were built with iRepertoire HTBI primers and CDR3-region Arm-PCR. TCRdb reanalysed the multiplex PCR reads using MiXCR and keeps one entry per CDR3 protein. Counted here are approximately 400,000 distinct CDR3 sequences, about 15% occurring once; the ten biggest clones make up approximately 8%. These data are also associated with another study on T cells in Graves' hyperthyroidism and ophthalmopathy. That work states: Appearing also in blood were most of the thyroid clonotypes expanded above 0.001.

The sequencing here drew on peripheral blood mononuclear cells (PBMCs), taken at new diagnosis, from a patient treated with antithyroid drugs. This clonotype was sampled from a middle-aged woman with Graves disease.

The CDR3 sequence: CASSLSGTTNQPQHF. DNA for the CDR3: TGTGCCAGCAGCCTGTCAGGGACCACCAATCAGCCCCAGCATTTT. The rearrangement uses TRBV5-5 and TRBJ1-5, with a tentative D call TRBD1 (5 bases). CDR1 SGHKS and CDR2 YYEKEE come from the germline V gene (reference sequence). V was pared by 4 bases and J by 3 bases, with 14 bases between. The CDR3 consists of 15 residues. Combining the CDR3 with reference TRBV5-5 and TRBJ1-5 gives the whole variable domain DAGVTQSPTHLIKTRGQQVTLRCSPISGHKSVSWYQQVLGQGPQFIFQYYEKEERGRGNFPDRFSARQFPNYSSELNVNALLLGDSALYLCASSLSGTTNQPQHFGDGTRLSIL.